The entry below describes one T cell receptor beta chain. Trimming removed 3 bases at V and 5 bases at J, with 11 bases between. In germline, CDR1 is SGDLS, CDR2 YYNGEE. This CDR3 comprises 14 residues. These data are taken from a study of blood T cell repertoires in COVID-19. About the research overall: The samples span acute and convalescent COVID-19 from the United States, Italy and Spain. Nucleic acid was either cDNA or gDNA, and it came from T cells, B-cell-depleted T cells, or PBMCs.

How the authors handled the data: From reference gene primer amplification, estimates of nucleated cell counts were derived. Using immunoSEQ multiplex PCR, the repertoire was profiled, and TCRdb retains in-frame clones only, with some absent. V and J calls and clone size are given by that table; D and trimming were obtained from the DNA. The top ten clones hold approximately 15% of a sample with about 82,000 clones, around 83% of them seen once. The source is a woman aged 55-70 years with acute or convalescent COVID-19. The sample comprised peripheral blood. The rearrangement uses TRBV9 and TRBJ2-2; D ambiguous. In DNA form, the CDR3 reads TGTGCCAGCAGCGCCCTCCCTGCGACCGGGGAGCTGTTTTTT. Its protein product is CASSALPATGELFF. The full variable domain, in which reference TRBV9 and TRBJ2-2 provide the parts outside the CDR3, is DSGVTQTPKHLITATGQRVTLRCSPRSGDLSVYWYQQSLDQGLQFLIQYYNGEERAKGNILERFSAQQFPDLHSELNLSSLELGDSALYFCASSALPATGELFFGEGSRLTVL.